This TCR beta chain was identified in a study of T cell repertoires in cytomegalovirus infection. Study details: Based on public TCR beta signatures, there were indications of CMV infection and of a matching HLA type. Findings and caveats of the study: Cumulative frequency (of public TCR beta family members) identified carriers of CMV plus the relevant HLA. The study found HLA-C-restricted CMV-specific TCR beta clonotypes dominating the ex vivo response.

MiXCR was run by TCRdb on the reads, yielding one entry per CDR3 protein. The sample gives around 300,000 distinct CDR3 sequences, more than 20% of which show up once; over 11% is in the top ten. Concerning this clonotype: Its matching antigen is unknown.

The receptor comes from a human donor in good health (CMV status not recorded). Some clones in this sample may be carry-over from other donors' samples. Sequencing was done on a sample of PBMCs.

CDR3 region: CATHGTLNTGELFF. The CDR3 nucleotides read TGTGCCACCCACGGGACTCTGAACACCGGGGAGCTGTTTTTT. The chain combines TRBV10-3 with TRBJ2-2; D may be TRBD2 (6 bases). Germline V gives CDR1 ENHRY, CDR2 SYGVKD. V was cut by 10 bases and J by 1 base, with 13 bases left in between. This CDR3 has 14 residues.